These 17 T cell receptor beta chains originate from one sample sequenced in a study of tumor-infiltrating lymphocytes in primary liver carcinoma. With a constant-region primer, TCR beta cDNA was made from 450 to 650 ng of total RNA. Three nested multiplex PCR rounds of slightly modified ARM-PCR generated TCR beta libraries. Forward primers for TRBV1-TRBV30 and a C-beta reverse primer served the first two PCR rounds, at approximately 10 cycles each. TCRdb reprocessed the multiplex PCR reads with MiXCR, giving one entry per CDR3 protein. The sample lists tens of thousands of distinct CDR3 sequences, approximately 74% seen once, with about 40% in the top ten. DNA and RNA were both co-extracted from 20-30 mg of bulk tissue that had not been sorted. The specimen was liver tumor tissue from sampling region 4. This sample's subset: tumor region T4, right-lateral pole. The receptors here all came from a man aged 40-55 years with primary liver carcinoma and hepatitis B virus infection.

Here the CDR3 reads CVSNQGDRNYGYTF. CDR3 nucleotides: TGCGTTAGCAACCAAGGGGACAGGAACTATGGCTACACCTTC. The chain carries TRBV4-1 and TRBJ1-2; 8 positions agree with TRBD1. This CDR3 contains 14 residues. The germline gives CDR1 MGHRA, CDR2 YSYEKL.

In the case of this clonotype: At one boundary the junction diverges from the germline segment, which might be a read error. The genes are TRBV12-3 or TRBV12-4 and TRBJ2-1, with D hard to call. The CDR3 spans 16 residues. The CDR3: CACSRTAGNLYNEQSF. CDR3 coding DNA: TGTGCATGCAGCCGCACCGCTGGAAACCTTTACAATGAGCAGTCCTTC.

The chain is built from TRBV14 and TRBJ2-1; no clear D. Germline assignment: CDR1 SGHDN and CDR2 FVKESK. V lost 2 bases and J lost 13, with 15 bases in between. The CDR3 covers 13 residues. CDR3 in amino acids: CASSQSVGNNQFF. As DNA, the CDR3 is TGTGCCAGCAGCCAATCAGTGGGCAATAATCAGTTCTTC. The variable domain in full, completed from reference TRBV14 and TRBJ2-1, reads EAGVTQFPSHSVIEKGQTVTLRCDPISGHDNLYWYRRVMGKEIKFLLHFVKESKQDESGMPNNRFLAERTGGTYSTLKVQPAELEDSGVYFCASSQSVGNNQFFGPGTRLTVL.

This chain joins TRBV11-2 and TRBJ1-5; perhaps TRBD1 as D (5 bases). The germline gives CDR1 SGHAT, CDR2 FQNNGV. The V and J ends lost 0 bases and 13 bases respectively, with 13 bases between them. The CDR3 extends over 13 amino acids. DNA of the CDR3: TGTGCCAGCAGCTTAGATAGCGGACAATCACAGCATTTT. Protein product: CASSLDSGQSQHF.

A word on this clonotype: A read error may produce the germline difference seen at one junction end. The rearrangement uses TRBV28 and TRBJ2-1, with 8 bases aligning to TRBD2. CDR3 length: 16 amino acids. The V gene's germline CDR1 is MDHEN and CDR2 SYDVKM. As DNA, the CDR3 is TGTGCCAGCAGTCGCCTCGGAGTAGCGGGACGCAATGAGCAGCTCTTC. It is translated as CASSRLGVAGRNEQLF.

This clonotype was seen a single time. This rearrangement joins TRBV4-2 to TRBJ2-1, with 9 bases matching TRBD2. CDR3 size: 17 residues. Looked up from germline, CDR1 is LGHNA and CDR2 is YNFKEQ. The V segment lost 11 bases and the J segment 0 bases; nucleotides outside the gene matches: 14. The CDR3 DNA reads as TGTGCCGGAAGCCAAGAGGTAGCGGGGGCCTCCTACAATGAGCAGTTCTTC. Its translation is CAGSQEVAGASYNEQFF.

A remark on this clonotype: Since a much larger clone is just one base distant, this may be a read error. The chain has TRBV7-3 and TRBJ2-7; the D gene is possibly TRBD2 (6 bases). This CDR3 has 13 amino acids. Germline V gives CDR1 SGHTA, CDR2 FQGTGA. Here the CDR3 reads CASSFGGGYEQCF. The CDR3 region has the DNA TGTGCCAGCAGCTTTGGGGGAGGCTACGAGCAGTGCTTC.

For this clonotype: This may be a read error: a much more frequent sequence differs by one nucleotide. V is TRBV4-2 and J is TRBJ2-3; maybe TRBD2 (6 bases). V was shortened by 4 bases and J by 4 bases, with 15 bases between the two germline ends. Germline CDR1 and CDR2: LGHNA and YNFKEQ. The CDR3 runs 15 residues. CDR3 coding DNA: TGTGCCAGCAGCCCTAAGGAGGGACTCGCAGATACGCAGTATTTT. This gives the protein CASSPKEGLADTQYF.

The chain joins TRBV19 to TRBJ2-6; TRBD1 might be the D (5 bases). The germline V gene has CDR1 LNHDA and CDR2 SQIVND (reference sequence). The CDR3 length is 14 residues. V was pared by 5 bases and J by 6 bases, with 11 bases between. The CDR3 is CASSSRASANVLTF. The CDR3 DNA sequence: TGTGCCAGTAGTTCCAGGGCCTCGGCCAACGTCCTGACTTTC. The full variable domain, rest sourced from reference TRBV19 and TRBJ2-6, is DGGITQSPKYLFRKEGQNVTLSCEQNLNHDAMYWYRQDPGQGLRLIYYSQIVNDFQKGDIAEGYSVSREKKESFPLTVTSAQKNPTAFYLCASSSRASANVLTFGAGSRLTVL.

This clonotype was found many times. This chain connects TRBV6-6 to TRBJ2-5, with 10 nucleotides matching TRBD1. CDR3 length: 16 amino acids. V was clipped by 5 bases and J by 1 base; unmatched bases: 7. Germline assignment: CDR1 MNHNY and CDR2 SVGAGI (reference sequence). CDR3 DNA sequence: TGTGCCAGCAGTATCCGGGACAGGGGTACCCAAGAGACCCAGTACTTC. It yields the protein CASSIRDRGTQETQYF.

Concerning this clonotype itself: Because it lacks the conserved phenylalanine or tryptophan at the end, this CDR3 is likely a read error. The CDR3 spells CASSLIRGRPYNEQYS. As DNA, the CDR3 is TGTGCCAGCAGCCTGATTAGGGGGAGACCCTACAATGAGCAGTACTCC. The chain uses TRBV11-3 and TRBJ2-1; tentatively, D is TRBD1 (6 bases). The DNA end is more similar to TRBJ2-7, so the J call may be wrong. This CDR3 is built from 16 residues. Germline CDR1 is SGHNT and CDR2 is YENEEA.

A word on this clonotype: Sequence at one end of the junction differs from germline and may be a read error. This chain's CDR3 is CSVEDVVGTLSYIEQFF. For the CDR3, the DNA is TGCAGCGTTGAAGATGTCGTGGGAACCCTTTCCTACATTGAGCAGTTCTTC. The chain employs TRBV29-1 and TRBJ2-1, with unresolved D. Germline V gene lookup returns CDR1 SQVTM and CDR2 ANQGSEA. This CDR3 is 17 amino acids long.

A note on this clonotype: The junction shows a germline mismatch at one end, possibly a read error. The rearrangement joins TRBV6-1 to TRBJ2-7; D gene unclear. This CDR3 spans 16 amino acids. CDR1 is MNHNS, CDR2 SASEGT, per germline. CDR3 DNA sequence: TGTGCCAGCAGTGTGCGTCTAGGAGACGGATACTACGATCAGTACTTC. It is translated as CASSVRLGDGYYDQYF.

Many counts were recorded for this clonotype. J is TRBJ2-6 and V is TRBV25-1; TRBD2 matches at 7 bases. V shed 6 bases and J 1 base; nucleotides not matched to a gene: 6. Germline V CDR1 and CDR2: MGHDK, SYGVNS. The CDR3 consists of 16 residues. The CDR3, as DNA: TGTGCCAGCAGCCCTACACTAGCGTCTGGGGCCAACGTCCTGACTTTC. Protein product: CASSPTLASGANVLTF.

This clonotype has a handful of counts. Possible read error: a much larger clone is one base away. The V call is TRBV10-3, the J call TRBJ2-7; possibly TRBD2 for D (5 bases). This CDR3 is built from 12 residues. CDR1 is ENHRY, CDR2 SYGVKD, per germline. The chain's CDR3 is CVIRWGSGEQYF. DNA of the CDR3: TGTGTCATCAGGTGGGGATCGGGGGAGCAGTACTTC.

Remarks on this clonotype: Sequence at one end of the junction differs from germline and may be a read error. V usage is TRBV4-3 and J usage is TRBJ2-1, with D possibly matching TRBD1 (5 bases). CDR1 is LGHNA, CDR2 YSLEER, per germline. The CDR3 is made up of 17 amino acids. Here the CDR3 DNA reads TGCGCCAGCAGTCAAGATCTTGGCAACAGGTCCTACAATGAGCAGTTCTTC. Its protein product is CASSQDLGNRSYNEQFF.

The table lists this clonotype with many counts. The V call is TRBV28, the J call TRBJ2-7; 9 nucleotides agree with TRBD1. The CDR3 is 15 amino acids. With V trimmed by 5 bases and J by 1 base, 6 bases remained unmatched. From germline, CDR1 is MDHEN and CDR2 SYDVKM. Written as DNA, the CDR3 is TGTGCCAGCAGTCGTCCCGGGACAGGGTCCTACGAGCAGTACTTC. It is translated as CASSRPGTGSYEQYF.